This T cell receptor (beta chain) is drawn from a study of beta chain features in type 1 diabetes. Study background: Healthy donors and patients had similar age, gender and cell yields. All samples combined gave over 100 million sorted cells for examination. General study results and limits: No resolution was reached here on whether HLA type influences TCRB rearrangement. In all four CD4+ subsets, TCRB CDR3 length was significantly, moderately reduced in type 1 diabetes.

Turning to this clone: What it recognizes is unknown.

The CDR3 spans 15 residues. From germline, CDR1 is SGHVS and CDR2 FQNEAQ. Investigators reverse transcribed all isolated RNA, so they sequenced expressed TCRB transcripts. Profiling relied on immunoSEQ multiplex PCR, and the TCRdb table lists in-frame clones only, not all of them. The sample holds tens of thousands of clones, roughly 41% seen once. The sequence was collected from a man younger than 40 with type 1 diabetes. The rearrangement links TRBV7-8 to TRBJ2-5, with a weak D call TRBD1 (6 bases). The J call may be in error: the DNA end matches TRBJ2-7 better. Sequencing was done on a sample of Tregs from blood. Written as DNA, the CDR3 is TGTGCCAGCAGCCTAGGTCCAGGGGTCCCCTACGAGCAGTACTTC. Translating it yields CASSLGPGVPYEQYF.